A single sample gave rise to the 5 T cell receptor beta chains below, sequenced in a study of liver allograft versus peripheral blood T cells. For the study at large: Within transplanted livers, the T cell receptor repertoires were examined and compared against the repertoires present in the peripheral blood of liver transplant recipients.

TCRdb independently ran MiXCR on the reads; one entry per CDR3 protein. The table has some 2,500 distinct CDR3 sequences, about 16% seen once. These receptors all stem from a human patient who had a liver transplant. Some T cells may trace back to the graft donor.

This clonotype is medium-sized within its sample. V gene TRBV6-5 combines with J gene TRBJ1-1, with no clear D. The CDR3 length is 13 residues. Germline V gene lookup returns CDR1 MNHEY and CDR2 SVGAGI. The V end lost 7 bases, the J end lost 1 base, and 10 bases lay between the germline ends. CDR3 in DNA: TGTGCCAGCACAGTAAGGGAGAACACTGAAGCTTTCTTT. It yields the protein CASTVRENTEAFF.

This clonotype is large. The rearrangement uses TRBV29-1 and TRBJ1-3; perhaps TRBD1 as D (5 bases). The V end lost 6 bases, the J end lost 4 bases, and 13 bases lay between the germline ends. The CDR3 contains 13 residues. The germline V gene has CDR1 SQVTM and CDR2 ANQGSEA. CDR3 in DNA: TGCAGCGTGCCCGAGGACATCGGAAACACCATATATTTT. Protein sequence: CSVPEDIGNTIYF.

This clonotype is termed medium-sized. This rearrangement joins TRBV24-1 to TRBJ2-7; 8 bases fit TRBD2. The ends lost 3 bases at V and 3 bases at J; junction bases unmatched: 6. This CDR3 spans 15 amino acids. Germline V gives CDR1 KGHDR, CDR2 SFDVKD. The CDR3 protein is CATSDRSGMDYEQYF. For the CDR3, the DNA is TGTGCCACCAGTGATCGTAGCGGGATGGACTACGAGCAGTACTTC.

Written as DNA, the CDR3 is TGCGCCAGCAGTGACGGCACCGGGGAGCTGTTTTTT. Protein sequence: CASSDGTGELFF. The chain carries TRBV5-1 and TRBJ2-2; D is ambiguous. Per the germline V gene, CDR1 is SGHRS and CDR2 is YFSETQ. This CDR3 is built from 12 residues. V was pared by 5 bases and J by 4 bases, with 6 bases between.

This chain joins TRBV20-1 and TRBJ2-1, with 8 bases aligning to TRBD2. The germline gives CDR1 DFQATT, CDR2 SNEGSKA (reference sequence). Unmatched junction bases numbered 19, after V lost 4 bases and J lost 8 bases. The CDR3 extends over 17 amino acids. CDR3 coding DNA: TGCAGTGCTATCCGTAACAGGGTAGCGGGACCGGATGATGAGCAGTTCTTC. Its translation is CSAIRNRVAGPDDEQFF.